This entry lists 30 T cell receptor beta chains sequenced from one sample in a study of T cell repertoires in ileal Crohn's disease. The table came from immunoSEQ multiplex PCR; TCRdb's copy has only in-frame clones and leaves some out. This table holds about 7,200 clones, just under 75% found once. The time point here: proximal margin of the surgical specimen (macroscopically non-inflamed). The sequencing input was ileal tissue. All receptors derive from an adult with Crohn's disease.

The V gene is TRBV27, the J gene TRBJ2-6; the match to TRBD1 covers 7 bases. The germline CDR1 and CDR2 sequences are MNHEY and SMNVEV (reference sequence). Trimming at V came to 3 bases and at J to 2 bases, leaving 4 bases not matched to a gene. The CDR3 sequence is 16 residues long. DNA of the CDR3: TGTGCCAGCAGTTTGGCCGACAGGGCTGGGGCCAACGTCCTGACTTTC. Amino acid sequence: CASSLADRAGANVLTF. The whole variable domain, remainder taken from reference TRBV27 and TRBJ2-6, is EAQVTQNPRYLITVTGKKLTVTCSQNMNHEYMSWYRQDPGLGLRQIYYSMNVEVTDKGDVPEGYKVSRKEKRNFPLILESPSPNQTSLYFCASSLADRAGANVLTFGAGSRLTVL.

The chain couples TRBV9 to TRBJ2-3, with 12 bases matching TRBD2. The CDR3 extends over 16 amino acids. V dropped 3 bases and J dropped 9; count of bases not matched to a gene: 11. From germline, CDR1 is SGDLS and CDR2 YYNGEE. The CDR3 DNA reads TGTGCCAGCAGCGCCGACCGACTAGCGGGAGAGAACACGCAGTATTTT. Translated: CASSADRLAGENTQYF.

The V gene is TRBV4-1, the J gene TRBJ2-2, with 7 bases that match TRBD1. J gave up 4 bases and V 4 bases, and 6 bases lay outside the gene matches. Germline V CDR1 and CDR2: MGHRA, YSYEKL. The CDR3 is 15 amino acids. CDR3 nucleotides: TGCGCCAGCAGCCCCTCTGGGACAGCCACCGGGGAGCTGTTTTTT. The encoded protein is CASSPSGTATGELFF.

This clone was detected once. The genes are TRBV6-6 and TRBJ2-1; D may be TRBD2 (5 bases). The CDR3 is 10 amino acids. The germline CDR1 and CDR2 sequences are MNHNY and SVGAGI (reference sequence). V lost 8 bases, J lost 10 bases, and 9 bases lay in between. CDR3 DNA: TGTGCCAGCGGGGAGATCGAGCAGTTCTTC. It specifies CASGEIEQFF.

The rearrangement joins TRBV5-1 to TRBJ2-7, with TRBD1 matching 12 bases. V shed 1 base, J shed 6 bases, and the junction held 8 bases outside the gene matches. Germline V gene sequence: CDR1 SGHRS, CDR2 YFSETQ. The CDR3 length is 16 residues. The CDR3 sequence is CASSLSPGQGAFEQYF. The CDR3, as DNA: TGCGCCAGCAGCTTGTCCCCGGGACAGGGGGCGTTCGAGCAGTACTTC.

This chain joins TRBV7-3 and TRBJ2-3, with TRBD1 identical over 7 bases. The germline gives CDR1 SGHTA, CDR2 FQGTGA. The junction had 11 bases not matched to a gene; V was cut back by 4 bases and J by 1 base. The CDR3 length is 17 residues. CDR3 region: CASSSTGIGSRTDTQYF. CDR3 DNA sequence: TGTGCCAGCAGCTCGACAGGGATAGGGTCTCGCACAGATACGCAGTATTTT.

The rearrangement links TRBV5-1 to TRBJ2-7, with D unclear. CDR1 SGHRS and CDR2 YFSETQ come from the germline V gene. Deletions cut 0 bases from V and 2 bases from J, with 9 bases between. The CDR3 length is 14 residues. CDR3 region: CASSLEAPPYEQYF. The CDR3 coding sequence is TGCGCCAGCAGCTTGGAGGCACCCCCCTACGAGCAGTACTTC.

The rearrangement uses TRBV28 and TRBJ1-1; no firm D call. V shed 4 bases and J shed 3 bases, with 6 bases lying between them. Per the germline V gene, CDR1 is MDHEN and CDR2 is SYDVKM. The CDR3 runs to 12 residues. CDR3 bases: TGTGCCAGCAGTTGGGGTCACACTGAAGCTTTCTTT. It is translated as CASSWGHTEAFF.

The count of this clone is one. A read error is possible here, since a much larger clone lies one base away. This same CDR3 is encoded by further DNA sequences in the sample. This chain links TRBV15 with TRBJ2-1; 9 bases align to TRBD2. CDR1 and CDR2 (germline): LNHNV, YYDKDF (reference sequence). This CDR3 spans 15 amino acids. V gave up 0 bases and J gave up 7 bases; unmatched junction bases: 4. The CDR3 DNA reads as TGTGCCACCAGCAGAGAGGGCGGGAGGGCTAATGAGCAGTTCTTC. It encodes CATSREGGRANEQFF.

The chain joins TRBV29-1 to TRBJ1-2; D unresolved. The CDR3 has 13 amino acids. The germline CDR1 and CDR2 sequences are SQVTM and ANQGSEA. The V and J ends lost 4 bases and 0 bases respectively, with 9 bases between them. CDR3 protein: CSVAPGANYGYTF. Written as DNA, the CDR3 is TGCAGCGTTGCCCCGGGAGCTAACTATGGCTACACCTTC.

V is TRBV28 and J is TRBJ2-7; TRBD2 agrees at 11 bases. The trim removed 4 bases at V and 5 bases at J, leaving 7 bases unmatched. This CDR3 has 15 residues. Germline loops: CDR1 MDHEN, CDR2 SYDVKM. For the CDR3, the DNA is TGTGCCAGCAGTTCGCTCGGGACTAGCGGCCACGAGCAGTACTTC. Residues: CASSSLGTSGHEQYF.

The chain has TRBV10-2 and TRBJ2-3; TRBD2 matches at 8 bases. Germline CDR1 reads WSHSY; CDR2 reads SAAADI. The junction had 15 bases not matched to a gene; V was cut back by 7 bases and J by 3 bases. The CDR3 totals 17 residues. CDR3 amino acids: CASNPLAEKGGTDTQYF. The CDR3 DNA follows: TGCGCCAGCAACCCACTAGCGGAAAAAGGAGGGACAGATACGCAGTATTTT.

A single count supports this clone. The chain combines TRBV28 with TRBJ2-1; D might be TRBD2 (5 bases). The germline V gene encodes CDR1 MDHEN and CDR2 SYDVKM. The V end lost 6 bases, the J end lost 4 bases, and 16 bases lay between the germline ends. The CDR3 has 15 residues. CDR3 amino acids: CASSPFGMIYNEQFF. CDR3 in DNA: TGTGCCAGCAGCCCCTTCGGGATGATATACAATGAGCAGTTCTTC.

The sample holds one count of this clone. The V and J genes are TRBV5-1 and TRBJ1-3; D is unclear. V was trimmed by 2 bases and J by 2 bases, leaving 11 bases between them. Looked up from germline, CDR1 is SGHRS and CDR2 is YFSETQ. The CDR3 runs 15 residues. The CDR3, as DNA: TGCGCCAGCAGCTTAGAGGGAGGTCCTGGAAACACCATATATTTT. Its protein product is CASSLEGGPGNTIYF.

This clone occurred once. The rearrangement uses TRBV7-9 and TRBJ2-7; D possibly corresponds to TRBD1 (8 bases). Trimming removed 5 bases from V and 0 bases from J, with 14 bases in between. The germline V gene encodes CDR1 SEHNR and CDR2 FQNEAQ (reference sequence). The CDR3 sequence is 15 residues long. CDR3 sequence reads: CASSQGAGASYEQYF. As DNA, the CDR3 is TGTGCCAGCAGCCAGGGGGCGGGGGCCTCCTACGAGCAGTACTTC.

This clone was counted a few times. CDR3 residues: CATSRPKYRDSPDPEQFF. CDR3 in DNA: TGTGCCACCAGCAGGCCCAAATACCGGGACAGTCCTGATCCTGAGCAGTTCTTC. The V gene is TRBV15, the J gene TRBJ2-1; TRBD1 matches at 7 bases. The CDR3 spans 18 residues. The V gene end was trimmed by 3 bases and the J gene end by 9 bases; junction bases not matched to a gene: 20. Germline V gene data show CDR1 as LNHNV and CDR2 as YYDKDF (reference sequence).

This chain uses TRBV5-4 with TRBJ2-2, with TRBD1 identical over 11 bases. With V trimmed by 3 bases and J by 6 bases, 19 bases remained unmatched. This CDR3 is 20 amino acids long. Germline V gene lookup returns CDR1 SGHNT and CDR2 YYREEE (reference sequence). This CDR3 reads CASSSEDRGLSASLAGELFF. The CDR3 nucleotides are TGTGCCAGCAGCTCTGAGGACAGGGGGCTTTCCGCCTCGCTGGCCGGGGAGCTGTTTTTT.

This clone showed up just a few times. The chain employs TRBV28 and TRBJ1-2; possible D gene TRBD1, 6 bases. The CDR3 is 15 residues long. V lost 5 bases, J lost 4 bases, and 17 bases lay in between. Per germline, CDR1 MDHEN and CDR2 SYDVKM. The CDR3, as DNA: TGTGCCAGCAGTGTAGGGGGGAGTAGTGGCTATGGCTACACCTTC. Translated, it gives CASSVGGSSGYGYTF.

The rearrangement uses TRBV18 and TRBJ2-7; a possible D gene is TRBD1 (6 bases). The V end was cut by 5 bases, the J end by 1 base, with 15 bases between. Germline V gene sequence: CDR1 KGHSH, CDR2 LQKENI. This CDR3 region has 15 residues. CDR3: CASSGSGTLSYEQYF. In DNA, the CDR3 is TGTGCCAGCTCAGGATCCGGGACACTATCCTACGAGCAGTACTTC.

The chain employs TRBV5-1 and TRBJ2-5; the match to TRBD1 covers 8 bases. The germline CDR1 and CDR2 sequences are SGHRS and YFSETQ. This CDR3 is 14 amino acids long. V shed 2 bases and J 5 bases; nucleotides not matched to a gene: 5. The CDR3 loop reads CASSFSGGSETQYF. Here the CDR3 DNA reads TGCGCCAGCAGCTTTTCAGGGGGCAGTGAGACCCAGTACTTC.

This clone was seen just once. The chain employs TRBV7-7 and TRBJ2-2; D remains unclear. Trimming cost V 8 bases and J 5 bases, with 15 bases left between them. Germline loops: CDR1 SSHAT, CDR2 FNYEAQ (reference sequence). The CDR3 is 14 amino acids. The CDR3 region has the DNA TGTGCCAGCGGCCACGAATCATCGACCGGGGAGCTGTTTTTT. Its translation: CASGHESSTGELFF. Full variable domain (missing parts from reference TRBV7-7 and TRBJ2-2): GAGVSQSPRYKVTKRGQDVTLRCDPISSHATLYWYQQALGQGPEFLTYFNYEAQPDKSGLPSDRFSAERPEGSISTLTIQRTEQRDSAMYRCASGHESSTGELFFGEGSRLTVL.

The V gene is TRBV6-1, the J gene TRBJ1-2; D unclear. The germline gives CDR1 MNHNS, CDR2 SASEGT. CDR3 length: 13 amino acids. Trimming removed 2 bases at V and 2 bases at J, with 6 bases between. The CDR3 bases are TGTGCCAGCAGTGAATCGCAAAACTATGGCTACACCTTC. This translates into CASSESQNYGYTF.

The chain recombines TRBV29-1 with TRBJ2-7; TRBD1 might be the D (5 bases). The V and J ends lost 3 bases and 4 bases respectively, with 16 bases between them. This CDR3 comprises 14 residues. The germline V gene encodes CDR1 SQVTM and CDR2 ANQGSEA. The CDR3 region has the DNA TGCAGCGTTGAGATTAGGGGCAAATTGTACGAGCAGTACTTC. Translation gives CSVEIRGKLYEQYF.

The V gene is TRBV6-6, the J gene TRBJ2-1; D could derive from TRBD1 or TRBD2 (6 bases each). Trimming cost V 10 bases and J 7 bases, with 20 bases left between them. Germline-derived CDR1 and CDR2 are MNHNY and SVGAGI (reference sequence). This CDR3 is built from 14 residues. In DNA, the CDR3 is TGTGCCACCTCGGACGGGGGCCCTAAGAATGAGCAGTTCTTC. Translated, it gives CATSDGGPKNEQFF.

In regard to this clone: A read error may produce the germline difference seen at one junction end. The chain recombines TRBV28 with TRBJ2-7; possibly TRBD1 for D (5 bases). This CDR3 region has 9 residues. Germline assignment: CDR1 MDHEN and CDR2 SYDVKM. The CDR3 nucleotides read TGTGCCAGCATCCTAGGGGTCTCTTTC. Its protein product is CASILGVSF.

This chain links TRBV6-5 with TRBJ2-3; 9 bases match TRBD2. CDR1 MNHEY and CDR2 SVGAGI come from the germline V gene. J lost 0 bases, V lost 7 bases, and 5 bases had no gene match. The CDR3 length is 15 residues. The CDR3 DNA reads as TGTGCCAGCACCCTTAGCGGGGGTAGCACAGATACGCAGTATTTT. Residues: CASTLSGGSTDTQYF.

The chain uses TRBV14 and TRBJ2-3; D is unclear. The germline V gene encodes CDR1 SGHDN and CDR2 FVKESK. The ends were cut back, 0 bases at V and 8 bases at J, with 9 bases in the middle. This CDR3 is 13 amino acids long. The CDR3 is CASSQDRKGTQYF. The CDR3 DNA follows: TGTGCCAGCAGCCAAGATAGGAAGGGTACGCAGTATTTT.

This clone was observed a single time. This chain connects TRBV6-5 to TRBJ2-5; maybe TRBD1 (6 bases). Germline V gives CDR1 MNHEY, CDR2 SVGAGI. The CDR3 has 15 residues. Between the trimmed V and J ends, which lost 5 bases and 4 bases, there was a span of 17 bases. The CDR3 region is CASSTTGWGPETQYF. The CDR3 nucleotides read TGTGCCAGCAGTACGACAGGCTGGGGCCCAGAGACCCAGTACTTC.

The chain couples TRBV11-2 to TRBJ2-5; 8 bases are shared with TRBD1. This CDR3 is built from 15 residues. Trimming cost V 2 bases and J 3 bases; bases outside gene matches: 5. Germline CDR1 SGHAT, CDR2 FQNNGV. The CDR3 sequence is CASSLRTGTKETQYF. CDR3 nucleotides: TGTGCCAGCAGCTTAAGGACAGGGACGAAAGAGACCCAGTACTTC.

In its sample, this clone ranks as medium-sized. The chain combines TRBV29-1 with TRBJ2-7; D could derive from TRBD1 or TRBD2 (5 bases each). Germline lookup yields CDR1 SQVTM and CDR2 ANQGSEA. This CDR3 is built from 13 residues. Trimming left V 8 bases short and J 0 bases short, with 14 bases between. CDR3 loop: CSSMGPTSYEQYF. CDR3 bases: TGCAGCTCCATGGGACCCACCTCCTACGAGCAGTACTTC.